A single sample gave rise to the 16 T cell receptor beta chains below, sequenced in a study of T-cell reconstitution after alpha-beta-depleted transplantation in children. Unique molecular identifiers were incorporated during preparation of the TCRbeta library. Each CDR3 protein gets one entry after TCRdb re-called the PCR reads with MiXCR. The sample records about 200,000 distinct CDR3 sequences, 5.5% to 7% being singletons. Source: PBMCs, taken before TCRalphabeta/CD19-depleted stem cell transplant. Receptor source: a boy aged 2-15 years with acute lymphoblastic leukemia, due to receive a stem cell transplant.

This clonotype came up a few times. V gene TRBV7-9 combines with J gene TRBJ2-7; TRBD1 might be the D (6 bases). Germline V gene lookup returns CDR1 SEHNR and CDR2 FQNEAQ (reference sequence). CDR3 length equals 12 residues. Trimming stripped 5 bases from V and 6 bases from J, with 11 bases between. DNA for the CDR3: TGTGCCAGCAGCCCCAGGGGTCCCGAGCAGTACTTC. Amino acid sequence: CASSPRGPEQYF. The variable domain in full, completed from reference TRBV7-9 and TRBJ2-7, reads DTGVSQNPRHKITKRGQNVTFRCDPISEHNRLYWYRQTLGQGPEFLTYFQNEAQLEKSRLLSDRFSAERPKGSFSTLEIQRTEQGDSAMYLCASSPRGPEQYFGPGTRLTVT.

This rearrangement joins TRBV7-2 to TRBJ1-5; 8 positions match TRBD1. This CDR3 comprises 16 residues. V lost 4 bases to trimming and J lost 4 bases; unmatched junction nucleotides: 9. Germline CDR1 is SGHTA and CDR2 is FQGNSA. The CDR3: CASSWFWTGSNQPQHF. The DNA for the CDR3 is TGTGCCAGCAGCTGGTTCTGGACAGGGTCTAATCAGCCCCAGCATTTT.

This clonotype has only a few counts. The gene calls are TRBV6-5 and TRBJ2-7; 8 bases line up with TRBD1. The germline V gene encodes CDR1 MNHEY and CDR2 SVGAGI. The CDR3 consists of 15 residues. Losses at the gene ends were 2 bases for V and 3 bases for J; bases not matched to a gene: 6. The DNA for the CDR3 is TGTGCCAGCAGTTACGCGGGGACAGGACTCTACGAGCAGTACTTC. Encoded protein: CASSYAGTGLYEQYF.

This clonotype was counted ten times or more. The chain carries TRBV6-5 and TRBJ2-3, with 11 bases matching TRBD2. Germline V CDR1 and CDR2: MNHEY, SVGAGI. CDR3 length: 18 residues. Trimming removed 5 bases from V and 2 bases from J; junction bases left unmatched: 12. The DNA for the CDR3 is TGTGCCAGCAGTCCCCCCCCCGGGACTAGCGGTCACACAGATACGCAGTATTTT. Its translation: CASSPPPGTSGHTDTQYF.

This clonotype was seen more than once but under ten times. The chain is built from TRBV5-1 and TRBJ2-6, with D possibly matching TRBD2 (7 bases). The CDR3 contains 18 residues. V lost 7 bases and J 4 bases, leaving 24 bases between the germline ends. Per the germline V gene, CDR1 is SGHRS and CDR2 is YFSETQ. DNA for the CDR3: TGCGCCAGCGAACATGGCCCGGGCGGGGGCGCCGGGGCCAACGTCCTGACTTTC. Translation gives CASEHGPGGGAGANVLTF.

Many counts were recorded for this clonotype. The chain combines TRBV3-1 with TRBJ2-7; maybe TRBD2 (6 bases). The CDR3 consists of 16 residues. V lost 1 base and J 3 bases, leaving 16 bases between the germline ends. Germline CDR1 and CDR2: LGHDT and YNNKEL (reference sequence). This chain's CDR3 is CASSQGSGTGFYEQYF. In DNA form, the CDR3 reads TGTGCCAGCAGCCAAGGTTCCGGGACTGGATTCTACGAGCAGTACTTC.

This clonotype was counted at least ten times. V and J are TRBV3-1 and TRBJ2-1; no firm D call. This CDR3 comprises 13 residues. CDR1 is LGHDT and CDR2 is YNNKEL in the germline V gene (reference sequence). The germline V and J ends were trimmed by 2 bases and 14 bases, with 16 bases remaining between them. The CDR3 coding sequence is TGTGCCAGCAGCCAACACTCCAGAAGTGTAGAGTTCTTC. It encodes CASSQHSRSVEFF.

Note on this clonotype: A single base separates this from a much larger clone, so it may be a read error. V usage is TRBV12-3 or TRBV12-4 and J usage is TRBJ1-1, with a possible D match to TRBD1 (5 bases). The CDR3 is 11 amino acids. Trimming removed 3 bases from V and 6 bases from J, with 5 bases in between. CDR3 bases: TGTGCCAGCAGTTTCAGGGCTGAAGCTTTCTTT. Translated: CASSFRAEAFF.

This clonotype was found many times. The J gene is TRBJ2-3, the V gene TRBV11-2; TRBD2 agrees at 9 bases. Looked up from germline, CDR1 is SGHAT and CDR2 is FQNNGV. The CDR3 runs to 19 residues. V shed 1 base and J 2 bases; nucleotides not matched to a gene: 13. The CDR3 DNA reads TGTGCCAGCAGCTTAGGTATAGCGGGGGCCTATGAATTCACAGATACGCAGTATTTT. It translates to CASSLGIAGAYEFTDTQYF.

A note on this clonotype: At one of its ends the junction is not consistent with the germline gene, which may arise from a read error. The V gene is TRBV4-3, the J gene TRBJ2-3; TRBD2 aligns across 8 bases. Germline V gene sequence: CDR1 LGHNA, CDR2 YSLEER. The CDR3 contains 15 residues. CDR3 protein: CASSQNFGLAETQYF. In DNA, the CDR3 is TGCGCCAGCAGCCAAAATTTCGGACTAGCAGAGACGCAGTATTTT.

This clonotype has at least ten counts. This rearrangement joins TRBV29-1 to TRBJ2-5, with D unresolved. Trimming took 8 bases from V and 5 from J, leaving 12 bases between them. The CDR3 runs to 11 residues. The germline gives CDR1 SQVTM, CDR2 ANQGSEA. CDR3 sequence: CSPVLGETQYF. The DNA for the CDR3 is TGCAGCCCTGTTTTGGGGGAGACCCAGTACTTC.

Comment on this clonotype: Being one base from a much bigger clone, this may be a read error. The CDR3 nucleotides read TGTGCCAGCAGTTTACCATTCAGGACCTATGGCTACACCTTC. Its translation is CASSLPFRTYGYTF. This chain joins TRBV28 and TRBJ1-2; no clear D gene. Germline CDR1 is MDHEN and CDR2 is SYDVKM. The V and J ends lost 2 bases and 4 bases respectively, with 11 bases between them. This CDR3 is built from 14 residues.

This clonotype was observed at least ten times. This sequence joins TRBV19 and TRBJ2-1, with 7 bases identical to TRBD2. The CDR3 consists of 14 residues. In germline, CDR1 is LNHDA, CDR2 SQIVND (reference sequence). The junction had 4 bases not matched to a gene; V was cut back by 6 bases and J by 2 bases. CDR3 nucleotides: TGTGCCAGTAGCGCCGGACTAGCCTACAATGAGCAGTTCTTC. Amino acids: CASSAGLAYNEQFF.

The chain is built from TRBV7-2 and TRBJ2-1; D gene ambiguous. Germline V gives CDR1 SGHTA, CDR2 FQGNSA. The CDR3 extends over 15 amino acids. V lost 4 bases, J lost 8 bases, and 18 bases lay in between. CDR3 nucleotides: TGTGCCAGCAGCTCGACTCCCCTCGTCGTCGATGAGCAGTTCTTC. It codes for CASSSTPLVVDEQFF.

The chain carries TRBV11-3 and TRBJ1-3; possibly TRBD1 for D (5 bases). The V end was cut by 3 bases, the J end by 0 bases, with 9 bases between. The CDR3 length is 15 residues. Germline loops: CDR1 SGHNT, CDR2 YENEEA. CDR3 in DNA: TGTGCCAGCAGCTTCCCCGGGGCCTCTGGAAACACCATATATTTT. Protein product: CASSFPGASGNTIYF.

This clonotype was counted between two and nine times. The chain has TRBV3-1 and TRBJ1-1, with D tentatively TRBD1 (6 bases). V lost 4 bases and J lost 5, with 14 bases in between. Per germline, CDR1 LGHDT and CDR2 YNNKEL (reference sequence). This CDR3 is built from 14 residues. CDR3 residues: CASSLNRVVTEAFF. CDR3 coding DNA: TGTGCCAGCAGCCTAAACAGGGTGGTAACTGAAGCTTTCTTT.